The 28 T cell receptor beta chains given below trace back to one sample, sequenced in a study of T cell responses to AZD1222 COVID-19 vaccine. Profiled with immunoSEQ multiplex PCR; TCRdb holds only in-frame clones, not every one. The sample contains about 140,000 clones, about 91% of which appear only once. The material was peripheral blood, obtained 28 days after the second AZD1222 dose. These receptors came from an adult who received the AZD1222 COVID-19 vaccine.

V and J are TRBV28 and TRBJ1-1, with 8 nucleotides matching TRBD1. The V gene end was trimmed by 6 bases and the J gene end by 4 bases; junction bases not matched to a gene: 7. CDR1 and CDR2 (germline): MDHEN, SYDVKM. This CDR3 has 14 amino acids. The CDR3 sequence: CASSKTGGSTEAFF. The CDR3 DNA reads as TGTGCCAGCAGCAAAACAGGGGGAAGCACTGAAGCTTTCTTT. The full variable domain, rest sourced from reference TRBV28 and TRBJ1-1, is DVKVTQSSRYLVKRTGEKVFLECVQDMDHENMFWYRQDPGLGLRLIYFSYDVKMKEKGDIPEGYSVSREKKERFSLILESASTNQTSMYLCASSKTGGSTEAFFGQGTRLTVV.

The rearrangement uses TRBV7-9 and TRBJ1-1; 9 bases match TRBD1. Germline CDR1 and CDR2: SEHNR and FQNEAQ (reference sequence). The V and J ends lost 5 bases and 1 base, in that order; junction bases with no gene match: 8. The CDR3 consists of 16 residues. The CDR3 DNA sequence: TGTGCCAGCAGCATTCGCCCGGGACAGGGGAACACTGAAGCTTTCTTT. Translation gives CASSIRPGQGNTEAFF.

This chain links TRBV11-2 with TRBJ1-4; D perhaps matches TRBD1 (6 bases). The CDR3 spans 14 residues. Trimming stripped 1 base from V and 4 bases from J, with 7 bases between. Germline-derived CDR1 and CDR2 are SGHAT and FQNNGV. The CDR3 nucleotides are TGTGCCAGCAGCTTAGCAGGGGTTAATGAAAAACTGTTTTTT. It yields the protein CASSLAGVNEKLFF.

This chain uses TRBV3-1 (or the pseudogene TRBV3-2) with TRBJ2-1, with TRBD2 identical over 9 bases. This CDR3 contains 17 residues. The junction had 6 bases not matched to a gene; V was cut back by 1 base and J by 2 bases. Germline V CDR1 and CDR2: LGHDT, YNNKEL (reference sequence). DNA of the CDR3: TGTGCCAGCAGCCAAGCAAGAGGCGGGAGGGCCTACAATGAGCAGTTCTTC. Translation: CASSQARGGRAYNEQFF.

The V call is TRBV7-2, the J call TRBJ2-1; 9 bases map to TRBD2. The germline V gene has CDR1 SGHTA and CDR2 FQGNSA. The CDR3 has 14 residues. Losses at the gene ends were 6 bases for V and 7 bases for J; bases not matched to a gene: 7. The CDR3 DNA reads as TGTGCCAGCAGTCTCGGGACTAGCAGGAATGAGCAGTTCTTC. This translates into CASSLGTSRNEQFF. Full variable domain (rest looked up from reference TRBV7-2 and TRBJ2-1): GAGVSQSPSNKVTEKGKDVELRCDPISGHTALYWYRQSLGQGLEFLIYFQGNSAPDKSGLPSDRFSAERTGGSVSTLTIQRTQQEDSAVYLCASSLGTSRNEQFFGPGTRLTVL.

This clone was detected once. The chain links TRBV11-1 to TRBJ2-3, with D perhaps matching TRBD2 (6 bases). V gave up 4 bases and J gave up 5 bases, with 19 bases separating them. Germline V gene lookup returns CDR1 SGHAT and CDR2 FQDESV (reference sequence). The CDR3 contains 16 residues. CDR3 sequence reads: CASSSRGSGGVDTQYF. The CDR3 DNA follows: TGTGCCAGCAGCTCCCGGGGGTCCGGGGGAGTAGATACGCAGTATTTT.

The CDR3 sequence: CASSPGGTTGELFF. The DNA for the CDR3 is TGTGCCAGCAGCCCCGGGGGGACCACCGGGGAGCTGTTTTTT. V is TRBV3-1 (or the pseudogene TRBV3-2) and J is TRBJ2-2; 7 bases are a match to TRBD2. The V gene end was trimmed by 4 bases and the J gene end by 4 bases; junction bases not matched to a gene: 3. This CDR3 has 14 amino acids. CDR1 is LGHDT and CDR2 is YNNKEL in the germline V gene (reference sequence).

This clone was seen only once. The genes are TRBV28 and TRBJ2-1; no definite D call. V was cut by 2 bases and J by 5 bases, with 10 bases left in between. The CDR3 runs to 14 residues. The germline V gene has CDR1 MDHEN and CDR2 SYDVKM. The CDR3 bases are TGTGCCAGCAGTTTAGCATTTGGCAACAATGAGCAGTTCTTC. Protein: CASSLAFGNNEQFF.

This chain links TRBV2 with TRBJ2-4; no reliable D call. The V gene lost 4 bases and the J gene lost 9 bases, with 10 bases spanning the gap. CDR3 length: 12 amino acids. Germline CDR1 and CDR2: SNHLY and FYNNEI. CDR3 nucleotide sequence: TGTGCCAGCAGTGCGGCGTCCTTCATTCAGTACTTC. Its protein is CASSAASFIQYF.

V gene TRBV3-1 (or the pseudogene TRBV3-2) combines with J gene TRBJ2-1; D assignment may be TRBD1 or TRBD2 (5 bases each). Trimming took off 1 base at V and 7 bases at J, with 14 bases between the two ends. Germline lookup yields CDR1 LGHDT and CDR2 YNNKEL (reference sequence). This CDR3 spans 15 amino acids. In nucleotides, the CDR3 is TGTGCCAGCAGCCAAGGGCCAGGGCGAGGGAATGAGCAGTTCTTC. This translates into CASSQGPGRGNEQFF.

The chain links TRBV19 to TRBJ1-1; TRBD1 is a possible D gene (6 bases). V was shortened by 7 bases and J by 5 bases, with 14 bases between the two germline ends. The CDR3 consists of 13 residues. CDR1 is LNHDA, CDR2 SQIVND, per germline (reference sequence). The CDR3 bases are TGTGCCAGTACCTCACAGGGAGGGACTGAAGCTTTCTTT. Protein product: CASTSQGGTEAFF. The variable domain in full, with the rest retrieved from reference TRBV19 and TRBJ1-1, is DGGITQSPKYLFRKEGQNVTLSCEQNLNHDAMYWYRQDPGQGLRLIYYSQIVNDFQKGDIAEGYSVSREKKESFPLTVTSAQKNPTAFYLCASTSQGGTEAFFGQGTRLTVV.

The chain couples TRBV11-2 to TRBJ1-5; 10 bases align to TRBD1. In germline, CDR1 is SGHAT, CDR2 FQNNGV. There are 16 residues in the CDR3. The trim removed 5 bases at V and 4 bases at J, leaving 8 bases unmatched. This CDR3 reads CASSAGQGFSNQPQHF. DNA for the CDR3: TGTGCCAGCAGCGCGGGACAGGGGTTCAGTAATCAGCCCCAGCATTTT. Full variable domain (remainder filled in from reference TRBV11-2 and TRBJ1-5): EAGVAQSPRYKIIEKRQSVAFWCNPISGHATLYWYQQILGQGPKLLIQFQNNGVVDDSQLPKDRFSAERLKGVDSTLKIQPAKLEDSAVYLCASSAGQGFSNQPQHFGDGTRLSIL.

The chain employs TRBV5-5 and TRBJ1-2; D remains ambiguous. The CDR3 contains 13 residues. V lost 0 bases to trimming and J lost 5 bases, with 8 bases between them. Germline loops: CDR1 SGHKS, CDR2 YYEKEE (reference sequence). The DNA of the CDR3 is TGTGCCAGCAGCTTGGCCAGCGAATATGGCTACACCTTC. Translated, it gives CASSLASEYGYTF.

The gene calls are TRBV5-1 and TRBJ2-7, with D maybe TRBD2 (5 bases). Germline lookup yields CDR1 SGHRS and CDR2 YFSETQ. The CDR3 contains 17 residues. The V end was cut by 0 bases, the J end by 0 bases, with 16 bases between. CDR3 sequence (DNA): TGCGCCAGCAGCTTGGAGGGTAGCGCGCACCTCTCCTACGAGCAGTACTTC. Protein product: CASSLEGSAHLSYEQYF.

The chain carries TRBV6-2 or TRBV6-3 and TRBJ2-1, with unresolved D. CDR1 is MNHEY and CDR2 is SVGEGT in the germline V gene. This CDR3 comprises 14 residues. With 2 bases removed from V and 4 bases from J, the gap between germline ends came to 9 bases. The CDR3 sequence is CASSYGQEYNEQFF. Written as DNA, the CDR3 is TGTGCCAGCAGTTACGGCCAGGAGTACAATGAGCAGTTCTTC.

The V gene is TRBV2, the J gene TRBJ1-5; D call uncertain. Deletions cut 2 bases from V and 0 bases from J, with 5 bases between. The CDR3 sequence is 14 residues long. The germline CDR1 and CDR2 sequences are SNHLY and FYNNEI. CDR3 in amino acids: CASSETVSNQPQHF. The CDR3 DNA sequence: TGTGCCAGCAGTGAAACAGTTAGCAATCAGCCCCAGCATTTT. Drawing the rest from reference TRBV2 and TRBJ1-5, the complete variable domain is EPEVTQTPSHQVTQMGQEVILRCVPISNHLYFYWYRQILGQKVEFLVSFYNNEISEKSEIFDDQFSVERPDGSNFTLKIRSTKLEDSAMYFCASSETVSNQPQHFGDGTRLSIL.

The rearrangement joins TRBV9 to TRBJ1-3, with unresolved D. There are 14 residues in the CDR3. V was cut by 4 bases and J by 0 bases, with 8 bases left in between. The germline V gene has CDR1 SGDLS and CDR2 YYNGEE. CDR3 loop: CASSPQYSGNTIYF. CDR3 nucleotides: TGTGCCAGCAGCCCACAATACTCTGGAAACACCATATATTTT.

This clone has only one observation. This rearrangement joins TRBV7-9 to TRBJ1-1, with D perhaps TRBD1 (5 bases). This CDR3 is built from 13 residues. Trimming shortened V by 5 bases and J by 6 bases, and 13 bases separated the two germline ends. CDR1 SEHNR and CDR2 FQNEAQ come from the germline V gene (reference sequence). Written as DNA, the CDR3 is TGTGCCAGCAGCCGCGAATGGGGCGCTGAAGCTTTCTTT. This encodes CASSREWGAEAFF.

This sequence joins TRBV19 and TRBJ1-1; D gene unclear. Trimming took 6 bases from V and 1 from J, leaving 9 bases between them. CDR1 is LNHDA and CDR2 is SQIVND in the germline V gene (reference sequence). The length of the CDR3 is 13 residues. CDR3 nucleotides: TGTGCCAGTAGGGAACGGGCGAACACTGAAGCTTTCTTT. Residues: CASRERANTEAFF.

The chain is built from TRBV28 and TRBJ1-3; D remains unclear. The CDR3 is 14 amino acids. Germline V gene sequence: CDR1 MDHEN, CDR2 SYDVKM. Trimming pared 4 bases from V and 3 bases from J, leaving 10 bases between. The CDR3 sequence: CASSSPGDGNTIYF. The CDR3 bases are TGTGCCAGCAGTTCCCCGGGTGATGGAAACACCATATATTTT.

CDR3 in amino acids: CASGSGPSTDTQYF. CDR3 coding DNA: TGCGCCAGCGGATCGGGACCTAGCACAGATACGCAGTATTTT. The chain couples TRBV5-1 to TRBJ2-3; D tentatively fits TRBD1 or TRBD2 (5 bases each). The CDR3 spans 14 residues. CDR1 is SGHRS, CDR2 YFSETQ, per germline. V was trimmed by 7 bases and J by 0 bases, leaving 12 bases between them.

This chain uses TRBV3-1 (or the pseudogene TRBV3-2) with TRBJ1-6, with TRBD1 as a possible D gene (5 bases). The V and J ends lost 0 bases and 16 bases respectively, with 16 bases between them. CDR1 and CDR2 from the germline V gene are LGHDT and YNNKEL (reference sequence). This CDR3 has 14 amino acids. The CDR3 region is CASSQDRGGPLLHF. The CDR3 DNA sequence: TGTGCCAGCAGCCAAGATCGCGGGGGACCCTTGCTCCACTTT.

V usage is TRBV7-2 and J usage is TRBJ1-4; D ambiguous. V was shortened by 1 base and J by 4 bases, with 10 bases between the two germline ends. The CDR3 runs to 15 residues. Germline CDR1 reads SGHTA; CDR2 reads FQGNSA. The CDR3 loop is CASSLGSRVNEKLFF. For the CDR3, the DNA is TGTGCCAGCAGCTTAGGGTCCCGGGTTAATGAAAAACTGTTTTTT.

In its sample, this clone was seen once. The CDR3 loop reads CASSQYRVNTEAFF. The CDR3 coding sequence is TGTGCCAGCAGTCAATATAGGGTGAACACTGAAGCTTTCTTT. The chain couples TRBV27 to TRBJ1-1; D gene unclear. The CDR3 spans 14 residues. Looked up from germline, CDR1 is MNHEY and CDR2 is SMNVEV (reference sequence). V lost 5 bases and J 0 bases, leaving 10 bases between the germline ends.

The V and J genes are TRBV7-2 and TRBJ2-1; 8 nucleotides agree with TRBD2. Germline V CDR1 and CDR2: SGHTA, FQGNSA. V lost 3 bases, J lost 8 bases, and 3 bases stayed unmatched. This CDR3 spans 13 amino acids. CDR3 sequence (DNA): TGTGCCAGCAGCTTGGCGGGGGGCCATGAGCAGTTCTTC. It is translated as CASSLAGGHEQFF.

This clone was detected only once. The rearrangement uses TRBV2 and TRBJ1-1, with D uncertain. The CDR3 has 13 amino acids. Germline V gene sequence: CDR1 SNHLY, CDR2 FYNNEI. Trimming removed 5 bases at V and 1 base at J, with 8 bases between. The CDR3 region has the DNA TGTGCCAGCAGTACGGACGGGAACACTGAAGCTTTCTTT. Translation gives CASSTDGNTEAFF.

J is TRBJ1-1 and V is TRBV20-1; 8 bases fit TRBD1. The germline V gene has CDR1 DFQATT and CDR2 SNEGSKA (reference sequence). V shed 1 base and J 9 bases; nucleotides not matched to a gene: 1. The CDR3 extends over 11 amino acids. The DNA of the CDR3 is TGCAGTGCTAGAGGGACAGGGAAAGCTTTCTTT. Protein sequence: CSARGTGKAFF.

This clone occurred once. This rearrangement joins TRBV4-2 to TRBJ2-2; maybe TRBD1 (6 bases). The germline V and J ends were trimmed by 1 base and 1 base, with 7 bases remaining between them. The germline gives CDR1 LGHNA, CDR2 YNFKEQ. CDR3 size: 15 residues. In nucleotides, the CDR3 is TGTGCCAGCAGCCAAGCGGGACAGAACACCGGGGAGCTGTTTTTT. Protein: CASSQAGQNTGELFF.